These T cell receptor beta chains were read from a single sample in a study of cytomegalovirus exposure and HLA in healthy donors. TCRdb's copy holds only in-frame clones and misses some; the assay was immunoSEQ multiplex PCR. The sample yields roughly 99,000 clones, 60% to 85% seen once. The specimen was PBMCs. Receptors originate from a man in his sixties in good health and CMV-seropositive. CDR3s include the opening cysteine and the closing phenylalanine or tryptophan. D genes are given only for firm matches. Some rows mark clone size as missing; the rest say once, few, many or name a class of expanded clone.

size	D	V	J	DNA	CDR3
NA	NA	TRBV21-1	TRBJ2-7	TGTGCCAGCAGCACCCCCGGGGGGGCCGGCGAGCAGTACTTC	CASSTPGGAGEQYF
NA	NA	TRBV6-1	TRBJ2-3	TGTGCCAGCAAATCTATCACAGATACGCAGTATTTT	CASKSITDTQYF
few	NA	TRBV6-5	TRBJ1-1	TGTGCCAGCAGTTACGAGGGGAGGAAAGCTTTCTTT	CASSYEGRKAFF
NA	TRBD2	TRBV5-1	TRBJ2-3	TGCGCCAGCAGCTTGGAGTCTAGCGGGGGGAGGACGCAGTATTTT	CASSLESSGGRTQYF
NA	TRBD1	TRBV19	TRBJ1-2	TGTGCCAGTGACTCCCCCCAGACAGGGGATTCGATCAACACCTTC	CASDSPQTGDSINTF
once	NA	TRBV5-4	TRBJ2-1	TGTGCCAGCAAACCCCCCGACAGAGACTCCTACAATGAGCAGTTCTTC	CASKPPDRDSYNEQFF
NA	NA	TRBV5-1	TRBJ1-1	TGCGCCAGCAGCTTGGCGGCGGGGGGCACTGAAGCTTTCTTT	CASSLAAGGTEAFF
NA	NA	TRBV29-1	TRBJ2-5	TGCAGCTTCGGACAGCAGTACCAAGAGACCCAGTACTTC	CSFGQQYQETQYF
NA	TRBD1	TRBV5-4	TRBJ1-1	TGTGCCAGCAGCTTCCGGGACAGGTACACTGAAGCTTTCTTT	CASSFRDRYTEAFF
NA	NA	TRBV7-2	TRBJ2-3	TGTGCCAGCAGCTTAAGGATGGTTGGGGGCAGCGTCACAGATACGCAGTATTTT	CASSLRMVGGSVTDTQYF
NA	TRBD1	TRBV7-2	TRBJ1-3	TGTGCCAGCAGCAGAAGACAGGGTAGTGGAAACACCATATATTTT	CASSRRQGSGNTIYF
NA	TRBD1	TRBV25-1	TRBJ2-2	TGTGCCAGCAGTGAAAGACAGGGGGCGAACACCGGGGAGCTGTTTTTT	CASSERQGANTGELFF
few	NA	TRBV6-5	TRBJ1-1	TGTGCCAGCAGTCGGGAGAACACTGAAGCTTTCTTT	CASSRENTEAFF
NA	TRBD1	TRBV7-9	TRBJ2-5	TGTGCCAGCAGAGAGACAGGGCAAGAGACCCAGTACTTC	CASRETGQETQYF
NA	NA	TRBV19	TRBJ2-5	TGTGCCACCGGGGTAGGCAGAGAGACCCAGTACTTC	CATGVGRETQYF
once	TRBD1	TRBV18	TRBJ1-5	TGTGCCAGCTCGAACGGGACAGGGTTTGGGGGCAATCAGCCCCAGCATTTT	CASSNGTGFGGNQPQHF
NA	NA	TRBV2	TRBJ1-4	TGTGCCAGCAGTGAGCAGGGCCTAACTAATGAAAAACTGTTTTTT	CASSEQGLTNEKLFF
NA	NA	TRBV7-6	TRBJ1-6	TGTGCCAGCAGCGTCTCCGGCGGTAATTCACCCCTCCACTTT	CASSVSGGNSPLHF
NA	TRBD1	TRBV5-1	TRBJ2-3	TGCGCCAGCAGCTATTCCGGGTCAGGGGGCATAGATACGCAGTATTTT	CASSYSGSGGIDTQYF
NA	TRBD1	TRBV7-7	TRBJ2-7	TGTGCTAGCAGCTTAAGGTCAGGGGGCGCGGACGAGCAGTACTTC	CASSLRSGGADEQYF
NA	NA	TRBV7-3	TRBJ1-2	TGTGCCAGCAGCGAGACAGGAAACTATGGCTACACCTTC	CASSETGNYGYTF
NA	TRBD2	TRBV7-7	TRBJ2-5	TGTGCTAGCAGCGCCACTAGCGGGGGTGATACCCAGTACTTC	CASSATSGGDTQYF
NA	NA	TRBV6-5	TRBJ1-2	TGTGCCAGCAGACCCGACAGGCCCTATGGCTACACCTTC	CASRPDRPYGYTF
once	NA	TRBV30	TRBJ1-1	TGTGCCTGGAGTGTACTAGGCAAAGGTCGAGGGACTGAAGCTTTCTTT	CAWSVLGKGRGTEAFF
NA	NA	TRBV7-9	TRBJ1-1	TGTGCCAGCAGCCTCGTCAGCCCAGGCGGGACTGAAGCTTTCTTT	CASSLVSPGGTEAFF
NA	TRBD1	TRBV5-1	TRBJ2-1	TGCGCCAGCAGCCCATACACAGGGGCCAATGAGCAGTTCTTC	CASSPYTGANEQFF
NA	TRBD2	TRBV25-1	TRBJ2-5	TGTGCCAGCAGTGAATCCAGCGGGGGGCAAGAGACCCAGTACTTC	CASSESSGGQETQYF
NA	TRBD1	TRBV13	TRBJ2-7	TGTGCCAGCAGCTTCTCTCCGAGGGACAGAACCTACGAGCAGTACTTC	CASSFSPRDRTYEQYF
NA	NA	TRBV30	TRBJ1-2	TGTGCCTGGAGCCCAGTAATTAGCCCGGAGAATGGCTACACCTTC	CAWSPVISPENGYTF
NA	NA	TRBV29-1	TRBJ1-1	TGCAGCGTCGGACAGCGATTGAACACTGAAGCTTTCTTT	CSVGQRLNTEAFF
NA	TRBD2	TRBV2	TRBJ2-1	TGTGCCAGCAGGGCCGGGGGGGTCACAGAGCAGTTCTTC	CASRAGGVTEQFF
NA	NA	TRBV6-6	TRBJ2-7	TGTGCCAGCGCCGGGACAAACTCCTACGAGCAGTACTTC	CASAGTNSYEQYF
NA	TRBD2	TRBV5-4	TRBJ2-3	TGTGCCAGCAGCGCGGGGGGGCCAACTTCCACAGATACGCAGTATTTT	CASSAGGPTSTDTQYF
NA	TRBD1	TRBV6-5	TRBJ2-2	TGTGCCAGCAGTTACCAGACAGGGGTGGGCACCGGGGAGCTGTTTTTT	CASSYQTGVGTGELFF
NA	NA	TRBV9	TRBJ1-5	TGTGCCAGCAGCCCTACAGGTAGCAATCAGCCCCAGCATTTT	CASSPTGSNQPQHF
NA	NA	TRBV5-4	TRBJ2-5	TGTGCCAGCAGCATTCAGAGGGAGACCCAGTACTTC	CASSIQRETQYF
few	TRBD2	TRBV29-1	TRBJ2-1	TGCAGCGTGCATAGCGGGGTCTATGAGCGGTTCTTC	CSVHSGVYERFF
NA	NA	TRBV27	TRBJ1-5	TGTGCCAGCAGTTTATCAGCGGGATTGGGCAATCAGCCCCAGCATTTT	CASSLSAGLGNQPQHF
NA	TRBD1	TRBV30	TRBJ1-2	TGTGCCTGGAGCGGTTCCGGGACAGGGTATGGCTACACCTTC	CAWSGSGTGYGYTF
NA	NA	TRBV28	TRBJ1-5	TGTGCCAGCAGTTTAAGGGGGGGTCAGCCCCAGCATTTT	CASSLRGGQPQHF
NA	NA	TRBV6-1	TRBJ2-2	TGTGCCAGCAGTGTGGGCACGAACACCGGGGAGCTGTTTTTT	CASSVGTNTGELFF
NA	TRBD1	TRBV27	TRBJ2-2	TGTGCCAGCAGGGGGACAGGGTACACCGGGGAGCTGTTTTTT	CASRGTGYTGELFF
NA	NA	TRBV19	TRBJ2-2	TGTGCCAGTAGTATTGGTAGCACCGGGGAGCTGTTTTTT	CASSIGSTGELFF
NA	TRBD1	TRBV27	TRBJ2-4	TGTGCCAGCAGCTGGGACAGTCTTAACATTCAGTACTTC	CASSWDSLNIQYF
NA	NA	TRBV19	TRBJ2-3	TGTGCCAGTAGCCCGGGACTTCCCACAGATACGCAGTATTTT	CASSPGLPTDTQYF
NA	NA	TRBV7-2	TRBJ2-1	TGTGCCAGCAGCTTACCCGTCCGCAATGAGCAGTTCTTC	CASSLPVRNEQFF
NA	TRBD1	TRBV28	TRBJ2-5	TGTGCCAGCAGTTTTGCAGGGGGCTATCAGAAAGAGACCCAGTACTTC	CASSFAGGYQKETQYF
NA	NA	TRBV12-5	TRBJ2-6	TGTGCTAGTGGCGGGGGATCTGGGGCCAACGTCCTGACTTTC	CASGGGSGANVLTF
NA	NA	TRBV5-6	TRBJ1-5	TGTGCCAGCAGCCGACGACGTACAGGGTTGGGGGACAATCAGCCCCAGCATTTT	CASSRRRTGLGDNQPQHF
NA	NA	TRBV10-3	TRBJ2-3	TGTGCCATCAGTGAAGGGATGGGAGGAACAGATACGCAGTATTTT	CAISEGMGGTDTQYF
NA	NA	TRBV4-1	TRBJ2-7	TGCGCCAGCAGCCCCGAGGTCGGAGGGGGCATCTCCTACGAGCAGTACTTC	CASSPEVGGGISYEQYF
NA	TRBD1	TRBV2	TRBJ1-6	TGTGCCAGCAGTCGCGCCGGACAGGGGAATTCACCCCTCCACTTT	CASSRAGQGNSPLHF
NA	TRBD1	TRBV29-1	TRBJ2-7	TGCAGCGTTACCCTAGACAGGGTCCCCTACGAGCAGTACTTC	CSVTLDRVPYEQYF